The 26 T cell receptor beta chains presented below share a single source sample, sequenced in a study of naive and memory T cell subsets. Notes on the study in general: A few larger clonotypes appeared in naive repertoires, especially CD8, possibly memory cells re-expressing CD45RA.

Two oligonucleotides, mixed equimolar, formed the beta constant-region primer covering TRBC1 and TRBC2. The ligated cDNA underwent four PCR rounds using SP2 and nested alpha and beta constant-region primers. TCRdb reanalysed the UMI-ligation and nested PCR reads using MiXCR and keeps one entry per CDR3 protein. The repertoire includes 120,000 to 150,000 distinct CDR3 sequences, approximately 20% of them detected once, and 0.5% to 0.75% sits in the top ten. No antigen has been assigned to these receptors. Sequenced: naive CD8+ T cells from blood. These receptors came from a human donor in good health.

This clonotype has just a few counts. The genes are TRBV4-1 and TRBJ2-1; D might be TRBD2 (5 bases). The V and J ends lost 4 bases and 10 bases respectively, with 14 bases between them. Germline CDR1 and CDR2: MGHRA and YSYEKL. The CDR3 runs 13 residues. The CDR3 bases are TGCGCCAGCAGCCCACTAGTAACTGAGGAGCAGTTCTTC. This codes for CASSPLVTEEQFF.

The gene calls are TRBV28 and TRBJ2-2; tentatively, D is TRBD2 (7 bases). Germline V gene sequence: CDR1 MDHEN, CDR2 SYDVKM. V was trimmed by 6 bases and J by 7 bases, leaving 15 bases between them. CDR3 size: 14 residues. The CDR3, as DNA: TGTGCCAGCAGATCCGCGGGGGCCGGCGGGGAGCTGTTTTTT. It codes for CASRSAGAGGELFF.

This clonotype was seen at least ten times. The chain joins TRBV5-6 to TRBJ2-1, with a weak D call TRBD1 (6 bases). The V end lost 4 bases, the J end lost 2 bases, and 7 bases lay between the germline ends. This CDR3 is built from 13 residues. Germline CDR1 reads SGHDT; CDR2 reads YYEEEE. The CDR3 spells CASSRTAYNEQFF. The CDR3 DNA reads TGTGCCAGCAGCCGGACAGCCTACAATGAGCAGTTCTTC. The full variable domain, in which reference TRBV5-6 and TRBJ2-1 provide the parts outside the CDR3, is DAGVTQSPTHLIKTRGQQVTLRCSPKSGHDTVSWYQQALGQGPQFIFQYYEEEERQRGNFPDRFSGHQFPNYSSELNVNALLLGDSALYLCASSRTAYNEQFFGPGTRLTVL.

The sample holds one count of this clonotype. The chain recombines TRBV7-9 with TRBJ2-3; tentatively, D is TRBD1 (6 bases). The CDR3 has 13 amino acids. Trimming took off 4 bases at V and 4 bases at J, with 9 bases between the two ends. Germline V gives CDR1 SEHNR, CDR2 FQNEAQ (reference sequence). CDR3 nucleotide sequence: TGTGCCAGCAGCTCTGAGGGGGCAGATACGCAGTATTTT. Translation gives CASSSEGADTQYF. The full variable domain, in which reference TRBV7-9 and TRBJ2-3 provide the parts outside the CDR3, is DTGVSQNPRHKITKRGQNVTFRCDPISEHNRLYWYRQTLGQGPEFLTYFQNEAQLEKSRLLSDRFSAERPKGSFSTLEIQRTEQGDSAMYLCASSSEGADTQYFGPGTRLTVL.

This chain connects TRBV28 to TRBJ2-7; D is possibly TRBD1 (6 bases). Germline loops: CDR1 MDHEN, CDR2 SYDVKM. The CDR3 is 15 amino acids. The ends were cut back, 6 bases at V and 3 bases at J, with 18 bases in the middle. CDR3 sequence (DNA): TGTGCCAGCAGCCCCGGACAGTCCGATATCTACGAGCAGTACTTC. Encoded protein: CASSPGQSDIYEQYF.

The chain recombines TRBV29-1 with TRBJ1-5; D call uncertain. The CDR3 covers 12 residues. Germline CDR1 reads SQVTM; CDR2 reads ANQGSEA. Trimming left V 4 bases short and J 1 base short, with 5 bases between. DNA of the CDR3: TGCAGCGTTGCGGACAGCAATCAGCCCCAGCATTTT. Its translation is CSVADSNQPQHF.

This clonotype appeared once. V and J are TRBV6-2 or TRBV6-3 and TRBJ2-3; D gene ambiguous. Trimming stripped 2 bases from V and 5 bases from J, with 8 bases between. The CDR3 runs 13 residues. Per germline, CDR1 MNHEY and CDR2 SVGEGT. The CDR3 reads CASSYDGEDTQYF. CDR3 nucleotide sequence: TGTGCCAGCAGTTACGATGGTGAAGATACGCAGTATTTT.

This clonotype was detected only a few times. This chain connects TRBV28 to TRBJ2-7, with D unclear. The CDR3 is 12 amino acids. The germline V and J ends were trimmed by 5 bases and 3 bases, with 8 bases remaining between them. Per the germline V gene, CDR1 is MDHEN and CDR2 is SYDVKM. CDR3 coding DNA: TGTGCCAGCAGTCCTGACGACTACGAGCAGTACTTC. This translates into CASSPDDYEQYF.

This clonotype was observed a few times. The CDR3 protein is CASSRSNEQFF. Here the CDR3 DNA reads TGTGCCAGCAGCCGTTCCAATGAGCAGTTCTTC. The chain carries TRBV3-1 and TRBJ2-1; D remains ambiguous. Germline loops: CDR1 LGHDT, CDR2 YNNKEL (reference sequence). The V gene lost 4 bases and the J gene lost 6 bases, with 4 bases spanning the gap. This CDR3 is built from 11 residues.

This clonotype occurred a few times. The chain couples TRBV3-1 to TRBJ2-4; D is undetermined. Germline V gene sequence: CDR1 LGHDT, CDR2 YNNKEL (reference sequence). The V end lost 4 bases, the J end lost 11 bases, and 15 bases lay between the germline ends. This CDR3 contains 13 residues. The CDR3 loop is CASSPRPGPLQYF. CDR3 nucleotide sequence: TGTGCCAGCAGCCCTCGACCCGGGCCCCTTCAGTACTTC.

This clonotype was seen only a few times. V and J are TRBV2 and TRBJ2-7, with TRBD2 matching 10 bases. V lost 2 bases and J lost 4; bases outside the gene matches: 2. The CDR3 totals 14 residues. Germline V CDR1 and CDR2: SNHLY, FYNNEI. For the CDR3, the DNA is TGTGCCAGCAGTGAACTAGCGGGAGTGTACGAGCAGTACTTC. Its protein product is CASSELAGVYEQYF.

The rearrangement joins TRBV12-3 or TRBV12-4 to TRBJ2-7, with 7 bases aligning to TRBD2. The CDR3 length is 13 residues. J lost 3 bases, V lost 5 bases, and 4 bases had no gene match. The CDR3 DNA reads as TGTGCCAGCAGTCCTGGGACTATCTACGAGCAGTACTTC. As protein: CASSPGTIYEQYF.

This rearrangement joins TRBV28 to TRBJ1-1, with D uncertain. The CDR3 is 14 residues long. Trimming left V 7 bases short and J 0 bases short, with 12 bases between. The germline V gene has CDR1 MDHEN and CDR2 SYDVKM. Here the CDR3 reads CASKFEGMNTEAFF. The CDR3 DNA follows: TGTGCCAGCAAGTTCGAGGGCATGAACACTGAAGCTTTCTTT. Full variable domain (outside the CDR3, taken from reference TRBV28 and TRBJ1-1): DVKVTQSSRYLVKRTGEKVFLECVQDMDHENMFWYRQDPGLGLRLIYFSYDVKMKEKGDIPEGYSVSREKKERFSLILESASTNQTSMYLCASKFEGMNTEAFFGQGTRLTVV.

A few counts support this clonotype. The chain combines TRBV7-9 with TRBJ2-7, with 9 bases matching TRBD2. The CDR3 extends over 16 amino acids. V gave up 4 bases and J gave up 7 bases; unmatched junction bases: 14. Germline CDR1 and CDR2: SEHNR and FQNEAQ (reference sequence). CDR3 bases: TGTGCCAGCAGCTCTGTCAAGGGCGGGAGGGCTGAAGAGCAGTACTTC. Translated, it gives CASSSVKGGRAEEQYF.

This clonotype was observed a few times. CDR3 nucleotides: TGCGCCAGCAGCTTGGCCAGGGCGGGTCAGCAGTTCTTC. Translated: CASSLARAGQQFF. The chain is built from TRBV5-1 and TRBJ2-1; D is possibly TRBD1 or TRBD2 (5 bases each). This CDR3 is 13 amino acids long. From germline, CDR1 is SGHRS and CDR2 YFSETQ. The V and J ends lost 0 bases and 11 bases respectively, with 12 bases between them.

There are a few counts of this clonotype. This sequence joins TRBV5-6 and TRBJ1-1; D not certain. V gave up 0 bases and J gave up 2 bases, with 8 bases separating them. The length of the CDR3 is 14 residues. Looked up from germline, CDR1 is SGHDT and CDR2 is YYEEEE. The CDR3 DNA sequence: TGTGCCAGCAGCTTGGGGCGGGATAACACTGAAGCTTTCTTT. Residues: CASSLGRDNTEAFF. The complete variable domain, with remaining parts taken from reference TRBV5-6 and TRBJ1-1, reads DAGVTQSPTHLIKTRGQQVTLRCSPKSGHDTVSWYQQALGQGPQFIFQYYEEEERQRGNFPDRFSGHQFPNYSSELNVNALLLGDSALYLCASSLGRDNTEAFFGQGTRLTVV.

This clonotype has a handful of counts. The chain uses TRBV20-1 and TRBJ2-1; D is unclear. The CDR3 totals 15 residues. Germline CDR1 DFQATT, CDR2 SNEGSKA (reference sequence). V lost 5 bases, J lost 8 bases, and 22 bases lay in between. In nucleotides, the CDR3 is TGCAGTGCTCCGGATAAGAGTCGGGCTTATCATGAGCAGTTCTTC. Translating it yields CSAPDKSRAYHEQFF.

This clonotype was counted a few times. V gene TRBV6-6 combines with J gene TRBJ1-1; perhaps TRBD1 as D (5 bases). Trimming removed 5 bases from V and 0 bases from J, with 10 bases in between. The CDR3 is 14 residues long. Germline assignment: CDR1 MNHNY and CDR2 SVGAGI (reference sequence). CDR3 sequence: CASSLQGVNTEAFF. CDR3 DNA: TGTGCCAGCAGTCTCCAGGGAGTGAACACTGAAGCTTTCTTT.

This clonotype has at least ten counts. V usage is TRBV9 and J usage is TRBJ2-7, with D tentatively TRBD1 (6 bases). The CDR3 sequence is 15 residues long. The V and J ends lost 3 bases and 5 bases respectively, with 18 bases between them. Germline CDR1 reads SGDLS; CDR2 reads YYNGEE. This chain's CDR3 is CASSEGVKEIHEQYF. The CDR3 DNA is TGTGCCAGCAGCGAGGGGGTGAAAGAAATCCACGAGCAGTACTTC.

This clonotype was counted at least ten times. CDR3 region: CASTISNQPQHF. The CDR3 nucleotides read TGTGCCAGCACAATTAGCAATCAGCCCCAGCATTTT. V usage is TRBV12-3 or TRBV12-4 and J usage is TRBJ1-5; D is ambiguous. V lost 7 bases to trimming and J lost 0 bases, with 4 bases between them. CDR3 length: 12 residues.

The rearrangement links TRBV27 to TRBJ1-2; TRBD1 matches at 7 bases. The CDR3 has 16 amino acids. Germline V gene sequence: CDR1 MNHEY, CDR2 SMNVEV (reference sequence). Germline trimming cut 5 bases from V and 4 bases from J; bases unmatched to any gene: 13. The CDR3 bases are TGTGCCAGCAGTCCGAGAACAGGGGATTCCTCCTATGGCTACACCTTC. The encoded protein is CASSPRTGDSSYGYTF.

This clonotype was counted between two and nine times. The CDR3 bases are TGCGCCAGCAGCTTGAGGGAGAGCTCCTACAATGAGCAGTTCTTC. Protein product: CASSLRESSYNEQFF. The chain has TRBV5-1 and TRBJ2-1, with D possibly TRBD2 on 5 matching bases. From germline, CDR1 is SGHRS and CDR2 YFSETQ. The CDR3 consists of 15 residues. Trimming cost V 1 base and J 0 bases, with 8 bases left between them.

This clonotype was seen more than once but under ten times. This chain connects TRBV20-1 to TRBJ1-2; no firm D call. Per the germline V gene, CDR1 is DFQATT and CDR2 is SNEGSKA (reference sequence). CDR3 length equals 15 residues. V lost 6 bases to trimming and J lost 2 bases, with 19 bases between them. CDR3 region: CSAEAAGGQNYGYTF. In nucleotides, the CDR3 is TGCAGTGCCGAAGCCGCCGGCGGGCAAAACTATGGCTACACCTTC.

This chain uses TRBV19 with TRBJ1-1; D possibly corresponds to TRBD1 (6 bases). Trimming shortened V by 7 bases and J by 6 bases, and 12 bases separated the two germline ends. CDR3 length equals 12 residues. Germline-derived CDR1 and CDR2 are LNHDA and SQIVND (reference sequence). The CDR3, as DNA: TGTGCCAGTACCCCGACAGGCCCTGAAGCTTTCTTT. This sequence encodes CASTPTGPEAFF.

V and J are TRBV5-1 and TRBJ2-1, with a possible D match to TRBD2 (5 bases). V was shortened by 7 bases and J by 4 bases, with 18 bases between the two germline ends. CDR3 length: 15 residues. Germline-derived CDR1 and CDR2 are SGHRS and YFSETQ. The CDR3 bases are TGCGCCAGCGGTCCTGAGGACTGGATGTACAATGAGCAGTTCTTC. This gives the protein CASGPEDWMYNEQFF.

The chain joins TRBV4-3 to TRBJ2-7; D perhaps matches TRBD2 (5 bases). This CDR3 comprises 14 residues. V gave up 3 bases and J gave up 4 bases, with 13 bases separating them. Looked up from germline, CDR1 is LGHNA and CDR2 is YSLEER. This chain's CDR3 is CASSHRLSSYEQYF. DNA for the CDR3: TGCGCCAGCAGCCACCGACTATCTTCTTACGAGCAGTACTTC.